The entry below gives a single T cell receptor beta chain sequence along with its context. The antigen is undetermined. The sample belongs to a study of PD-1 blockade in classical Hodgkin lymphoma. In germline, CDR1 is SQVTM, CDR2 ANQGSEA. The ends lost 5 bases at V and 2 bases at J; junction bases unmatched: 5. There are 15 residues in the CDR3. Clones were sequenced by immunoSEQ multiplex PCR, and TCRdb holds only the in-frame ones, with some missing. The repertoire holds just under 20,000 clones, under 85% seen once, with roughly 1.2% in the top ten. Overall study findings and caveats: Why the repertoires differ is still unclear, perhaps disease activity or prior therapy. At baseline, newly diagnosed patients reportedly showed less TCR diversity than healthy donors.

Time point given: newly diagnosed, previously untreated cHL patient sample. Thawed PBMCs were the source of CD4+ T cells, purified by magnetic negative selection. Peripheral samples used as comparators were newly diagnosed, untreated classical Hodgkin lymphoma PBMCs. The sequenced material came from CD4+ T cells from blood. The chain employs TRBV29-1 and TRBJ2-3; 12 nucleotides agree with TRBD2. This TCR came from a human donor with classical Hodgkin lymphoma. The CDR3 is CSVSGLAGLTDTQYF. CDR3 nucleotide sequence: TGCAGCGTTTCCGGACTAGCGGGACTCACAGATACGCAGTATTTT.